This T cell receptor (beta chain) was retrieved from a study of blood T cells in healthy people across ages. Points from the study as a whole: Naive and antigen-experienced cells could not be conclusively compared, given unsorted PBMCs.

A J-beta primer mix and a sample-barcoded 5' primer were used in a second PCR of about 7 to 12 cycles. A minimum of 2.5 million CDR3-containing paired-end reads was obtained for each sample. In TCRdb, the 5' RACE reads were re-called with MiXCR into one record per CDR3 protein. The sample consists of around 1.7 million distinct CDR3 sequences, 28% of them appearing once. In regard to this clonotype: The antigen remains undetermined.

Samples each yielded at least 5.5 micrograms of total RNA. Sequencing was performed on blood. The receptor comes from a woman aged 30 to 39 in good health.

The CDR3 bases are TGTGCCAGCAGACCCCCCGGGACAGGGGTTAATGAGCAGTTCTTC. Its protein is CASRPPGTGVNEQFF. This rearrangement joins TRBV2 to TRBJ2-1, with 10 nucleotides matching TRBD1. This CDR3 has 15 residues. CDR1 and CDR2 from the germline V gene are SNHLY and FYNNEI. J lost 7 bases, V lost 6 bases, and 9 bases had no gene match.